These T cell receptor beta chains were read from a single sample in a study of response to subunit inactivated influenza vaccine. TCRdb used MiXCR to reprocess the RT-PCR reads, holding one entry per CDR3 protein. This table holds more than 700,000 distinct CDR3 sequences, 21% found once. Sequencing was performed on PBMCs from blood, taken around 5 days after vaccination. Receptors originate from a man aged 45 to 65 who received an inactivated influenza vaccine. Each CDR3 is given with its conserved first and last residue. A D gene is named only where the DNA matches it firmly. The listing skips clone size in some rows; elsewhere it reads once, few, many or a size class.

size	J	D	V	CDR3	DNA
NA	TRBJ2-2	NA	TRBV25-1	CASSKGAGELFF	TGTGCCAGCAGTAAGGGGGCCGGGGAGCTGTTTTTT
few	TRBJ1-1	NA	TRBV6-5	CASSYGRRGGEAFF	TGTGCCAGCAGTTACGGGAGGAGGGGGGGTGAAGCTTTCTTT
once	TRBJ2-3	TRBD2	TRBV4-3	CASSQSPGLAGDTQYF	TGCGCCAGCAGCCAGTCTCCGGGACTAGCGGGAGATACGCAGTATTTT
few	TRBJ1-2	NA	TRBV5-1	CASSFGNNYGYTF	TGCGCCAGCAGCTTCGGGAATAACTATGGCTACACCTTC
few	TRBJ2-4	TRBD1	TRBV25-1	CASSPDRELLAKNIQYF	TGTGCCAGCAGTCCGGACAGGGAACTCTTAGCCAAAAACATTCAGTACTTC
NA	TRBJ2-7	NA	TRBV20-1	CSAYSTWGEQYF	TGCAGTGCTTATTCTACCTGGGGTGAGCAGTACTTC
few	TRBJ2-7	NA	TRBV5-1	CASRDGRTDGSGYEQYF	TGCGCCAGCAGGGATGGAAGGACCGACGGTTCGGGGTACGAGCAGTACTTC
few	TRBJ2-7	NA	TRBV7-2	CASSLDLGSPYEQYF	TGTGCCAGCAGCTTAGACCTGGGTTCCCCCTACGAGCAGTACTTC
NA	TRBJ2-7	NA	TRBV12-3/TRBV12-4	CASSSGRISEQYF	TGTGCCAGCAGTTCTGGACGGATTTCCGAGCAGTACTTC
once	TRBJ2-7	TRBD1	TRBV18	CASLRDRNTYEQYF	TGTGCCAGCCTACGGGACAGGAACACCTACGAGCAGTACTTC
NA	TRBJ2-1	TRBD2	TRBV20-1	CSAGPRGLAGGIEQFF	TGCAGTGCTGGGCCCCGGGGACTAGCGGGGGGGATTGAGCAGTTCTTC
few	TRBJ2-3	NA	TRBV7-2	CASSFGGPPTDTQYF	TGTGCCAGCAGCTTCGGAGGGCCCCCCACAGATACGCAGTATTTT
NA	TRBJ1-4	NA	TRBV11-2	CASSQGLLNEKLFF	TGTGCCAGCAGCCAGGGCCTACTTAATGAAAAACTGTTTTTT
many	TRBJ2-1	NA	TRBV7-2	CASSLLGSSYNEQFF	TGTGCCAGCAGCTTATTGGGGAGCTCCTACAATGAGCAGTTCTTC
NA	TRBJ1-4	NA	TRBV4-3	CASSQRRPGEKLFF	TGCGCCAGCAGCCAACGCAGACCCGGTGAAAAACTGTTTTTT
few	TRBJ2-1	TRBD1	TRBV6-2/TRBV6-3	CASRHRDRRENEQFF	TGTGCCAGCAGACACCGGGACAGGCGAGAAAATGAGCAGTTCTTC
NA	TRBJ2-3	NA	TRBV20-1	CSASLHRKSSTDTQYF	TGCAGTGCTAGTCTTCATCGGAAATCTAGCACAGATACGCAGTATTTT
NA	TRBJ2-7	NA	TRBV7-9	CASSPREYEQYF	TGTGCCAGCAGCCCACGGGAGTACGAGCAGTACTTC
NA	TRBJ2-7	NA	TRBV7-8	CASSLSTRGQYF	TGTGCCAGCAGCTTAAGTACTCGGGGTCAGTACTTC
NA	TRBJ2-2	TRBD1	TRBV3-1	CASSQDWTGGGNTGELFF	TGTGCCAGCAGCCAAGATTGGACAGGGGGCGGTAACACCGGGGAGCTGTTTTTT
NA	TRBJ2-7	NA	TRBV20-1	CSARRTNAYEQYF	TGCAGTGCCCGGCGGACCAACGCCTACGAGCAGTACTTC
few	TRBJ2-2	TRBD1	TRBV5-1	CASSLRPGTGSGELFF	TGCGCCAGCAGCCTACGTCCCGGGACAGGGTCCGGGGAGCTGTTTTTT
few	TRBJ2-7	TRBD1	TRBV7-6	CASSTIRHRGGWEQYF	TGTGCCAGCAGCACCATACGCCACAGGGGTGGTTGGGAGCAGTACTTC
many	TRBJ2-7	NA	TRBV12-3/TRBV12-4	CASSSSGTNFYEQYF	TGTGCCAGCAGTTCCTCCGGGACAAATTTCTACGAGCAGTACTTC
few	TRBJ2-3	TRBD2	TRBV27	CASGLAGGPLSTQYF	TGTGCCAGCGGCCTAGCGGGAGGGCCCCTTTCTACGCAGTATTTT
few	TRBJ2-3	TRBD2	TRBV5-1	CASSRRGLGTDTQYF	TGCGCCAGCAGCCGTCGGGGACTAGGTACAGATACGCAGTATTTT
few	TRBJ2-1	TRBD2	TRBV5-1	CASSLGRTSGSNEQFF	TGCGCCAGCAGCTTGGGCCGGACTAGCGGGAGCAATGAGCAGTTCTTC
NA	TRBJ2-7	NA	TRBV21-1	CASTVAGDSF	TGTGCCAGCACCGTAGCGGGTGACTCCTTC
NA	TRBJ2-5	TRBD2	TRBV20-1	CSARDWSAGGGETQYF	TGCAGTGCTAGAGATTGGAGCGCGGGAGGGGGGGAGACCCAGTACTTC
many	TRBJ1-3	TRBD1	TRBV5-1	CASSLAGTEPGNTIYF	TGCGCCAGCAGCTTGGCCGGGACAGAGCCTGGAAACACCATATATTTT
NA	TRBJ2-1	TRBD1	TRBV10-3	CAISTSGLGQADNEQFF	TGTGCCATCAGTACTTCCGGATTGGGACAGGCAGACAATGAGCAGTTCTTC
few	TRBJ2-3	NA	TRBV4-3	CASSLQRGQLDTQYF	TGCGCCAGCAGCCTTCAGCGGGGACAGTTGGATACGCAGTATTTT
many	TRBJ2-5	NA	TRBV6-2/TRBV6-3	CASSYWTDQETQYF	TGTGCCAGCAGTTACTGGACAGATCAAGAGACCCAGTACTTC
NA	TRBJ2-7	NA	TRBV5-6	CASSLVSGSYQQYF	TGTGCCAGCAGCTTGGTCTCAGGGAGCTACCAGCAGTACTTC